The 28 T cell receptor beta chains presented below share a single source sample, sequenced in a study of T cell repertoires in cytomegalovirus infection. TCRdb re-derived calls from the reads in MiXCR, one entry per CDR3 protein. The table has about 360,000 distinct CDR3 sequences, 18% seen once. Sequencing was performed on PBMCs. The receptors derive from a human donor in good health (CMV status not recorded). Some clones in this sample may be carry-over from other donors' samples.

Many counts were recorded for this clonotype. The J gene is TRBJ2-2, the V gene TRBV6-1, with D hard to call. The V end lost 5 bases, the J end lost 5 bases, and 9 bases lay between the germline ends. The CDR3 is 13 residues long. Germline CDR1 MNHNS, CDR2 SASEGT. The CDR3 bases are TGTGCCAGCAGTCCGCTGGGGACCGGGGAGCTGTTTTTT. This gives the protein CASSPLGTGELFF.

The table lists this clonotype with many counts. The CDR3: CASSVGNSYEQYF. The CDR3 region has the DNA TGTGCCAGCAGCGTAGGCAACAGCTACGAGCAGTACTTC. The chain uses TRBV7-8 and TRBJ2-7; D uncertain. Germline assignment: CDR1 SGHVS and CDR2 FQNEAQ. CDR3 size: 13 residues. With 5 bases removed from V and 3 bases from J, the gap between germline ends came to 11 bases.

The chain employs TRBV4-1 and TRBJ2-3; D uncertain. The CDR3 sequence is 12 residues long. Germline CDR1 and CDR2: MGHRA and YSYEKL. The V gene lost 1 base and the J gene lost 6 bases, with 5 bases spanning the gap. The CDR3, as DNA: TGCGCCAGCAGCCAAGTTTTTGATACGCAGTATTTT. Amino acids: CASSQVFDTQYF.

This clonotype was recorded at least ten times. The chain recombines TRBV19 with TRBJ1-1, with D possibly matching TRBD1 (6 bases). V dropped 7 bases and J dropped 3 bases, with 18 bases sitting between them. The germline V gene has CDR1 LNHDA and CDR2 SQIVND (reference sequence). This CDR3 is 15 amino acids long. The CDR3 here is CASIGGQRRDTEAFF. CDR3 bases: TGTGCCAGTATCGGGGGACAACGCCGGGACACTGAAGCTTTCTTT.

The V gene is TRBV2, the J gene TRBJ1-5; the match to TRBD1 covers 8 bases. Trimming cost V 6 bases and J 5 bases; bases outside gene matches: 6. The CDR3 is 14 residues long. Germline-derived CDR1 and CDR2 are SNHLY and FYNNEI. This chain's CDR3 is CASSADRGDQPQHF. CDR3 sequence (DNA): TGTGCCAGCAGCGCTGACAGGGGCGATCAGCCCCAGCATTTT.

The chain links TRBV27 to TRBJ1-4; no clear D. Germline CDR1 MNHEY, CDR2 SMNVEV (reference sequence). The CDR3 totals 15 residues. V shed 7 bases and J shed 2 bases, with 14 bases lying between them. The CDR3 protein is CASKFRGQTNEKLFF. The CDR3 DNA follows: TGTGCCAGCAAATTTCGAGGCCAGACTAATGAAAAACTGTTTTTT. Full variable domain (outside the CDR3, taken from reference TRBV27 and TRBJ1-4): EAQVTQNPRYLITVTGKKLTVTCSQNMNHEYMSWYRQDPGLGLRQIYYSMNVEVTDKGDVPEGYKVSRKEKRNFPLILESPSPNQTSLYFCASKFRGQTNEKLFFGSGTQLSVL.

J is TRBJ1-1 and V is TRBV10-3, with unresolved D. Trimming shortened V by 2 bases and J by 0 bases, and 7 bases separated the two germline ends. This CDR3 is built from 14 residues. CDR1 ENHRY and CDR2 SYGVKD come from the germline V gene. The CDR3 reads CAISEPGMNTEAFF. In DNA form, the CDR3 reads TGTGCCATCAGTGAGCCGGGCATGAACACTGAAGCTTTCTTT.

The chain joins TRBV25-1 to TRBJ1-4; a weak D match, TRBD1 (5 bases). Trimming removed 3 bases at V and 7 bases at J, with 12 bases between. The CDR3 covers 14 residues. Looked up from germline, CDR1 is MGHDK and CDR2 is SYGVNS. The CDR3, as DNA: TGTGCCAGCAGTGATCGACTCACAGGTGAAAAACTGTTTTTT. It encodes CASSDRLTGEKLFF.

This clonotype was found a few times. V gene TRBV18 combines with J gene TRBJ2-3; 9 bases agree with TRBD2. CDR1 and CDR2 from the germline V gene are KGHSH and LQKENI. V dropped 2 bases and J dropped 4; count of bases not matched to a gene: 7. The CDR3 totals 16 residues. The chain's CDR3 is CASSPAAGGSADTQYF. CDR3 nucleotides: TGTGCCAGCTCACCAGCTGCGGGAGGGAGCGCAGATACGCAGTATTTT.

V gene TRBV6-6 combines with J gene TRBJ1-4; weak D call: TRBD1 (5 bases). V was clipped by 6 bases and J by 4 bases, with 12 bases between them. This CDR3 region has 14 residues. CDR1 is MNHNY and CDR2 is SVGAGI in the germline V gene (reference sequence). CDR3 bases: TGTGCCAGCAGGCGCCGGGACGGTAATGAAAAACTGTTTTTT. This codes for CASRRRDGNEKLFF.

This rearrangement joins TRBV6-2 or TRBV6-3 to TRBJ2-3; 12 positions match TRBD2. This CDR3 is 15 amino acids long. CDR1 MNHEY and CDR2 SVGEGT come from the germline V gene. Trimming at V came to 6 bases and at J to 6 bases, leaving 7 bases not matched to a gene. CDR3 in DNA: TGTGCCAGCAGACTTGGACTAGCGGGAAGGGATACGCAGTATTTT. Protein sequence: CASRLGLAGRDTQYF.

This clonotype was found a few times. J is TRBJ2-7 and V is TRBV30; perhaps TRBD1 as D (6 bases). The V gene lost 0 bases and the J gene lost 3 bases, with 18 bases spanning the gap. The CDR3 covers 16 residues. The germline CDR1 and CDR2 sequences are GTSNPN and SVGIG (reference sequence). This CDR3 reads CAWSVGHRDTRYEQYF. DNA for the CDR3: TGTGCCTGGAGTGTCGGCCACCGGGACACCCGCTACGAGCAGTACTTC.

This clonotype was counted many times. V usage is TRBV7-9 and J usage is TRBJ2-1; 9 bases line up with TRBD1. The CDR3 extends over 14 amino acids. Germline CDR1 reads SEHNR; CDR2 reads FQNEAQ (reference sequence). J was trimmed by 4 bases and V by 6 bases; bases with no gene match: 4. Here the CDR3 reads CASSLTGGYNEQFF. The DNA for the CDR3 is TGTGCCAGCAGTCTGACAGGGGGGTACAATGAGCAGTTCTTC.

This clonotype was counted between two and nine times. The chain uses TRBV28 and TRBJ2-3, with 7 bases matching TRBD1. The CDR3 has 15 amino acids. Looked up from germline, CDR1 is MDHEN and CDR2 is SYDVKM. Trimming cost V 10 bases and J 3 bases; bases outside gene matches: 13. CDR3 residues: CATERTGETTDTQYF. In DNA form, the CDR3 reads TGTGCCACCGAGCGTACAGGGGAAACTACAGATACGCAGTATTTT. The full variable domain, rest sourced from reference TRBV28 and TRBJ2-3, is DVKVTQSSRYLVKRTGEKVFLECVQDMDHENMFWYRQDPGLGLRLIYFSYDVKMKEKGDIPEGYSVSREKKERFSLILESASTNQTSMYLCATERTGETTDTQYFGPGTRLTVL.

This clonotype appeared many times. CDR3 sequence reads: CASSSLRGAKEKLFF. The CDR3 DNA sequence: TGTGCCAGCAGCTCCCTCAGGGGCGCGAAGGAAAAACTGTTTTTT. V usage is TRBV7-8 and J usage is TRBJ1-4; a possible D gene is TRBD1 (6 bases). CDR1 SGHVS and CDR2 FQNEAQ come from the germline V gene. Trimming removed 4 bases from V and 8 bases from J, with 17 bases in between. The CDR3 totals 15 residues.

This clonotype was counted only a few times. The chain couples TRBV7-2 to TRBJ2-1; TRBD2 matches 7 bases. The ends lost 5 bases at V and 9 bases at J; junction bases unmatched: 10. Looked up from germline, CDR1 is SGHTA and CDR2 is FQGNSA. The CDR3 is made up of 14 amino acids. CDR3 bases: TGTGCCAGCAGCACACGAAGACTAGCCGGTGAGCAGTTCTTC. Its translation is CASSTRRLAGEQFF.

At least ten counts were recorded for this clonotype. The chain employs TRBV7-9 and TRBJ2-3, with 7 bases that match TRBD1. The CDR3 loop spans 14 amino acids. CDR1 and CDR2 from the germline V gene are SEHNR and FQNEAQ (reference sequence). J gave up 5 bases and V 7 bases, and 9 bases lay outside the gene matches. Here the CDR3 DNA reads TGTGCCAGCAACCTAGACAGGGACGGAGATACGCAGTATTTT. Residues: CASNLDRDGDTQYF. The variable domain in full, completed from reference TRBV7-9 and TRBJ2-3, reads DTGVSQNPRHKITKRGQNVTFRCDPISEHNRLYWYRQTLGQGPEFLTYFQNEAQLEKSRLLSDRFSAERPKGSFSTLEIQRTEQGDSAMYLCASNLDRDGDTQYFGPGTRLTVL.

This clonotype was detected a few times. V gene TRBV24-1 combines with J gene TRBJ1-5; 8 bases agree with TRBD1. V dropped 3 bases and J dropped 9; count of bases not matched to a gene: 6. Germline V gene data show CDR1 as KGHDR and CDR2 as SFDVKD. CDR3 length equals 14 residues. In DNA form, the CDR3 reads TGTGCCACCAGTGATCGGGACAGGTTGGGGCCCCAGCATTTT. It is translated as CATSDRDRLGPQHF.

In this sample, this clonotype turned up a few times. The V gene is TRBV6-5, the J gene TRBJ2-5, with a tentative D call TRBD1 (6 bases). V lost 2 bases, J lost 0 bases, and 16 bases lay in between. Looked up from germline, CDR1 is MNHEY and CDR2 is SVGAGI. This CDR3 spans 17 amino acids. In DNA form, the CDR3 reads TGTGCCAGCAGTTACGGACCACCGGGACAATACCAAGAGACCCAGTACTTC. It encodes CASSYGPPGQYQETQYF.

The chain is built from TRBV15 and TRBJ2-5; no clear D gene. Trimming stripped 1 base from V and 5 bases from J, with 5 bases between. Germline V CDR1 and CDR2: LNHNV, YYDKDF (reference sequence). This CDR3 is built from 12 residues. CDR3 residues: CATSRGFETQYF. The CDR3, as DNA: TGTGCCACCAGCAGAGGGTTTGAGACCCAGTACTTC.

Ten or more counts support this clonotype. The rearrangement links TRBV20-1 to TRBJ1-5; D uncertain. Germline V gene data show CDR1 as DFQATT and CDR2 as SNEGSKA (reference sequence). The germline V and J ends were trimmed by 6 bases and 3 bases, with 15 bases remaining between them. This CDR3 region has 14 residues. CDR3: CSAPADDINQPQHF. The CDR3 region has the DNA TGCAGTGCCCCGGCCGACGACATCAATCAGCCCCAGCATTTT.

V is TRBV18 and J is TRBJ1-1, with D perhaps matching TRBD1 (5 bases). V gave up 2 bases and J gave up 8 bases, with 12 bases separating them. The CDR3 is 13 amino acids. Germline CDR1 is KGHSH and CDR2 is LQKENI. The CDR3 region has the DNA TGTGCCAGCTCACCAAAGCGGGGCTGGGAAGCTTTCTTT. It specifies CASSPKRGWEAFF.

Ten or more counts support this clonotype. The chain couples TRBV7-2 to TRBJ1-5, with D possibly TRBD1 on 6 matching bases. Germline V gene sequence: CDR1 SGHTA, CDR2 FQGNSA. There are 14 residues in the CDR3. The ends were cut back, 4 bases at V and 7 bases at J, with 14 bases in the middle. The DNA of the CDR3 is TGTGCCAGCAGCTCGACAGGTCCGCGCCAGCCCCAGCATTTT. Protein sequence: CASSSTGPRQPQHF.

This clonotype came up a few times. The chain links TRBV10-3 to TRBJ1-5; 8 bases are a match to TRBD1. This CDR3 is built from 15 residues. With 2 bases clipped from V and 4 bases from J, the junction kept 4 bases outside the gene matches. The germline CDR1 and CDR2 sequences are ENHRY and SYGVKD. CDR3 sequence reads: CAISEGDRLNQPQHF. CDR3 sequence (DNA): TGTGCCATCAGTGAGGGGGACAGGTTGAATCAGCCCCAGCATTTT.

This clonotype has only a few counts. The gene calls are TRBV7-2 and TRBJ2-5, with D possibly being TRBD1 (5 bases). Trimming took off 5 bases at V and 6 bases at J, with 19 bases between the two ends. There are 15 residues in the CDR3. Looked up from germline, CDR1 is SGHTA and CDR2 is FQGNSA. The CDR3 coding sequence is TGTGCCAGCAGCCCCCTAGTGGGGCTTAGAAAGACCCAGTACTTC. It codes for CASSPLVGLRKTQYF.

The sample holds a few counts of this clonotype. V and J are TRBV5-5 and TRBJ2-3; D may be TRBD1 or TRBD2 (5 bases each). The CDR3 runs to 16 residues. Trimming removed 2 bases from V and 6 bases from J, with 19 bases in between. Germline CDR1 and CDR2: SGHKS and YYEKEE (reference sequence). The CDR3 loop is CASSFRGPLRADTQYF. The DNA of the CDR3 is TGTGCCAGCAGCTTCCGGGGACCCTTGAGGGCCGATACGCAGTATTTT. Full variable domain (outside the CDR3, taken from reference TRBV5-5 and TRBJ2-3): DAGVTQSPTHLIKTRGQQVTLRCSPISGHKSVSWYQQVLGQGPQFIFQYYEKEERGRGNFPDRFSARQFPNYSSELNVNALLLGDSALYLCASSFRGPLRADTQYFGPGTRLTVL.

V is TRBV2 and J is TRBJ2-5, with a possible D match to TRBD1 (5 bases). The CDR3 covers 13 residues. The germline V gene has CDR1 SNHLY and CDR2 FYNNEI. Trimming took 6 bases from V and 1 from J, leaving 9 bases between them. CDR3 DNA sequence: TGTGCCAGCAGGGGGCCGTCCCAAGAGACCCAGTACTTC. Translating gives CASRGPSQETQYF. Based on the CDR3 plus reference TRBV2 and TRBJ2-5, the full variable domain is EPEVTQTPSHQVTQMGQEVILRCVPISNHLYFYWYRQILGQKVEFLVSFYNNEISEKSEIFDDQFSVERPDGSNFTLKIRSTKLEDSAMYFCASRGPSQETQYFGPGTRLLVL.

The chain employs TRBV5-1 and TRBJ2-2, with 7 positions matching TRBD1. Germline CDR1 is SGHRS and CDR2 is YFSETQ. The CDR3 spans 15 residues. V was pared by 2 bases and J by 5 bases, with 6 bases of the junction left unmatched. The CDR3 reads CASSFGTDQTGELFF. CDR3 in DNA: TGCGCCAGCAGCTTTGGGACAGACCAGACCGGGGAGCTGTTTTTT.